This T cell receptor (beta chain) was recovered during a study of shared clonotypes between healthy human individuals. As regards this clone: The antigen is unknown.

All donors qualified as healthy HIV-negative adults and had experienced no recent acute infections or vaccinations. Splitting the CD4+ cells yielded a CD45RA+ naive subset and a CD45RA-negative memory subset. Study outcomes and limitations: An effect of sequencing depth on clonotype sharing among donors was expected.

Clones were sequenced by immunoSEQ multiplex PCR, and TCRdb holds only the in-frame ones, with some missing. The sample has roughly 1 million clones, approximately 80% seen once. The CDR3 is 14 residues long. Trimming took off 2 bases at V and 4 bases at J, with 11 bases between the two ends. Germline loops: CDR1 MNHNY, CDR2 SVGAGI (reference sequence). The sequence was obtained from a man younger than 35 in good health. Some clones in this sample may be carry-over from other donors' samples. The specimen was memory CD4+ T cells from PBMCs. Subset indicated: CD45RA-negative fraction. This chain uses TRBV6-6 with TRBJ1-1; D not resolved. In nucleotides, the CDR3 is TGTGCCAGCAGTTACCTTGAAAAGGGCACTGAAGCTTTCTTT. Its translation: CASSYLEKGTEAFF.